Presented here are 31 T cell receptor beta chains from one specimen sequenced in a study of shared clonotypes between healthy human individuals. Only in-frame clones appear in the TCRdb table, and some are missing; sequencing was by immunoSEQ multiplex PCR. This table holds about 2.3 million clones, under 95% found once. The source material was naive CD4+ T cells from PBMCs. Regarding subset: CD45RA+ positively selected. Receptors were obtained from a man in his late teens or twenties in good health. Some clones in this sample may be carry-over from other donors' samples.

The chain recombines TRBV12-5 with TRBJ2-5; weak D call: TRBD2 (6 bases). Germline CDR1 and CDR2: LGHNT and FRNRAP. There are 12 residues in the CDR3. Trimming cost V 4 bases and J 4 bases, with 7 bases left between them. In DNA form, the CDR3 reads TGTGCTAGTGGTTCGGAGGGAGAGACCCAGTACTTC. Protein: CASGSEGETQYF.

This clone was counted once. This chain connects TRBV29-1 to TRBJ2-3, with 10 bases lining up with TRBD1. The germline V gene has CDR1 SQVTM and CDR2 ANQGSEA. The CDR3 sequence is 14 residues long. V lost 4 bases and J lost 4; bases outside the gene matches: 5. CDR3 nucleotides: TGCAGCGTTGGACCGGGACAGGGGCCAGATACGCAGTATTTT. This codes for CSVGPGQGPDTQYF.

The J gene is TRBJ1-5, the V gene TRBV28, with 7 bases matching TRBD1. V was pared by 4 bases and J by 7 bases, with 10 bases of the junction left unmatched. From germline, CDR1 is MDHEN and CDR2 SYDVKM. CDR3 length equals 15 residues. CDR3 nucleotides: TGTGCCAGCAGTTGGGGGTTACAGGGGAGACAGCCCCAGCATTTT. The encoded protein is CASSWGLQGRQPQHF.

This rearrangement joins TRBV7-2 to TRBJ1-2; D not resolved. CDR1 is SGHTA, CDR2 FQGNSA, per germline. This CDR3 is built from 12 residues. Trimming removed 3 bases from V and 7 bases from J, with 9 bases in between. The CDR3 protein is CASSFWRSGYTF. The CDR3 region has the DNA TGTGCCAGCAGCTTCTGGCGGAGTGGCTACACCTTC.

V is TRBV19 and J is TRBJ1-2; no firm D call. The V end lost 4 bases, the J end lost 5 bases, and 5 bases lay between the germline ends. CDR3 length equals 11 residues. Per germline, CDR1 LNHDA and CDR2 SQIVND (reference sequence). CDR3 bases: TGTGCCAGTAGTACCATTTATGGCTACACCTTC. It translates to CASSTIYGYTF.

V and J are TRBV5-1 and TRBJ2-7, with a weak D call TRBD1 (5 bases). The CDR3 sequence is 14 residues long. The germline V gene encodes CDR1 SGHRS and CDR2 YFSETQ. The V end was cut by 4 bases, the J end by 6 bases, with 17 bases between. CDR3 sequence reads: CASSPGTDKGEQYF. The CDR3 DNA reads TGCGCCAGCAGCCCCGGAACGGACAAAGGCGAGCAGTACTTC. The full variable domain, rest sourced from reference TRBV5-1 and TRBJ2-7, is KAGVTQTPRYLIKTRGQQVTLSCSPISGHRSVSWYQQTPGQGLQFLFEYFSETQRNKGNFPGRFSGRQFSNSRSEMNVSTLELGDSALYLCASSPGTDKGEQYFGPGTRLTVT.

The chain recombines TRBV5-6 with TRBJ2-2; D is ambiguous. The CDR3 spans 13 residues. Germline loops: CDR1 SGHDT, CDR2 YYEEEE. V lost 1 base and J 3 bases, leaving 4 bases between the germline ends. CDR3 DNA sequence: TGTGCCAGCAGCTTGAGCCACACCGGGGAGCTGTTTTTT. This codes for CASSLSHTGELFF.

J is TRBJ2-7 and V is TRBV14, with D possibly matching TRBD2 (6 bases). Germline CDR1 and CDR2: SGHDN and FVKESK. This CDR3 region has 15 residues. Trimming removed 5 bases from V and 3 bases from J, with 17 bases in between. The CDR3 reads CASSGRPLAVYEQYF. In DNA form, the CDR3 reads TGTGCCAGCAGCGGGAGGCCCTTGGCCGTCTACGAGCAGTACTTC.

The chain couples TRBV14 to TRBJ1-1, with D unresolved. Germline CDR1 reads SGHDN; CDR2 reads FVKESK. With 4 bases removed from V and 1 base from J, the gap between germline ends came to 10 bases. This CDR3 has 14 amino acids. CDR3 residues: CASSPRRENTEAFF. CDR3 DNA: TGTGCCAGCAGCCCCCGCCGAGAGAACACTGAAGCTTTCTTT.

With regard to this clone: Other nucleotide sequences in the sample specify the same CDR3. J is TRBJ1-5 and V is TRBV5-4; the D gene is possibly TRBD1 (5 bases). CDR3 length: 13 amino acids. Germline assignment: CDR1 SGHNT and CDR2 YYREEE (reference sequence). V dropped 4 bases and J dropped 1 base, with 6 bases sitting between them. The CDR3 sequence is CASSRDSNQPQHF. CDR3 bases: TGTGCCAGCAGCCGGGACAGCAATCAGCCCCAGCATTTT.

This chain connects TRBV29-1 to TRBJ2-7; possibly TRBD2 for D (6 bases). V lost 7 bases to trimming and J lost 0 bases, with 16 bases between them. Per the germline V gene, CDR1 is SQVTM and CDR2 is ANQGSEA. This CDR3 has 14 amino acids. The CDR3 sequence is CSARTDGSSYEQYF. CDR3 bases: TGCAGCGCCCGGACCGACGGGAGCTCCTACGAGCAGTACTTC.

The chain couples TRBV7-2 to TRBJ2-4; 9 positions agree with TRBD1. The CDR3 runs 16 residues. CDR1 SGHTA and CDR2 FQGNSA come from the germline V gene. Trimming cost V 1 base and J 5 bases; bases outside gene matches: 6. CDR3 loop: CASSLGSRTGENIQYF. The CDR3 DNA reads as TGTGCCAGCAGCTTAGGGTCCAGGACAGGGGAAAACATTCAGTACTTC.

The rearrangement joins TRBV19 to TRBJ2-6; D is possibly TRBD1 (6 bases). The CDR3 runs 16 residues. Germline V gives CDR1 LNHDA, CDR2 SQIVND (reference sequence). The V and J ends lost 5 bases and 0 bases respectively, with 11 bases between them. CDR3 sequence (DNA): TGTGCCAGTAGTCAGGGGCCCAACTCTGGGGCCAACGTCCTGACTTTC. It specifies CASSQGPNSGANVLTF.

This chain joins TRBV28 and TRBJ2-3; 7 bases fit TRBD1. Germline CDR1 MDHEN, CDR2 SYDVKM. The trim removed 1 base at V and 3 bases at J, leaving 7 bases unmatched. The CDR3 spans 16 residues. CDR3 protein: CASSLLKGAPTDTQYF. The CDR3 region has the DNA TGTGCCAGCAGTTTATTGAAGGGGGCGCCGACAGATACGCAGTATTTT. Full variable domain (missing parts from reference TRBV28 and TRBJ2-3): DVKVTQSSRYLVKRTGEKVFLECVQDMDHENMFWYRQDPGLGLRLIYFSYDVKMKEKGDIPEGYSVSREKKERFSLILESASTNQTSMYLCASSLLKGAPTDTQYFGPGTRLTVL.

The chain links TRBV4-2 to TRBJ2-3; TRBD2 matches 10 bases. The ends lost 0 bases at V and 0 bases at J; junction bases unmatched: 9. Germline V gene lookup returns CDR1 LGHNA and CDR2 YNFKEQ. The length of the CDR3 is 19 residues. CDR3: CASSQDASGSATSTDTQYF. For the CDR3, the DNA is TGTGCCAGCAGCCAAGACGCTAGCGGGAGTGCGACTAGCACAGATACGCAGTATTTT.

V and J are TRBV5-1 and TRBJ1-4; 8 bases line up with TRBD1. The CDR3 extends over 14 amino acids. Germline-derived CDR1 and CDR2 are SGHRS and YFSETQ. Unmatched junction bases numbered 2, after V lost 5 bases and J lost 2 bases. The CDR3 loop is CASSTGGTNEKLFF. CDR3 DNA sequence: TGCGCCAGCAGTACAGGGGGTACTAATGAAAAACTGTTTTTT.

The chain employs TRBV28 and TRBJ1-2, with D maybe TRBD1 (5 bases). V dropped 5 bases and J dropped 6 bases, with 22 bases sitting between them. CDR1 and CDR2 (germline): MDHEN, SYDVKM. The CDR3 contains 16 residues. The CDR3 here is CASSARMQGSRDGYTF. The CDR3 nucleotides read TGTGCCAGCAGTGCCCGTATGCAGGGTTCCCGCGATGGCTACACCTTC.

The chain has TRBV11-2 and TRBJ1-1; D uncertain. This CDR3 spans 12 amino acids. Trimming pared 0 bases from V and 6 bases from J, leaving 5 bases between. The germline CDR1 and CDR2 sequences are SGHAT and FQNNGV. The CDR3 DNA reads TGTGCCAGCAGCTTAGATCCGGCTGAAGCTTTCTTT. Translating gives CASSLDPAEAFF.

The rearrangement uses TRBV28 and TRBJ2-1; no reliable D call. The CDR3 length is 13 residues. Germline V gene sequence: CDR1 MDHEN, CDR2 SYDVKM. The V end was cut by 3 bases, the J end by 5 bases, with 8 bases between. The CDR3 protein is CASSFGLDNEQFF. CDR3 in DNA: TGTGCCAGCAGTTTTGGGCTGGACAATGAGCAGTTCTTC.

The rearrangement uses TRBV18 and TRBJ2-1; the D is unclear. Looked up from germline, CDR1 is KGHSH and CDR2 is LQKENI. The length of the CDR3 is 16 residues. Trimming cost V 2 bases and J 0 bases, with 11 bases left between them. The CDR3 DNA reads as TGTGCCAGCTCACCAGGGGTCGGTAGCTCCTACAATGAGCAGTTCTTC. Encoded protein: CASSPGVGSSYNEQFF.

V and J are TRBV6-4 and TRBJ1-1; no clear D. V was cut by 3 bases and J by 0 bases, with 5 bases left in between. Germline V gene lookup returns CDR1 MRHNA and CDR2 SNTAGT. This CDR3 is 13 amino acids long. CDR3 DNA: TGTGCCAGCAGTGAAGGGATGAACACTGAAGCTTTCTTT. Amino acid sequence: CASSEGMNTEAFF.

This chain connects TRBV6-5 to TRBJ2-1; perhaps TRBD1 as D (5 bases). Germline CDR1 is MNHEY and CDR2 is SVGAGI. With 0 bases removed from V and 6 bases from J, the gap between germline ends came to 15 bases. This CDR3 is 16 amino acids long. The CDR3 DNA reads as TGTGCCAGCAGTTACTCACGAAGACAGCTCCTCAATGAGCAGTTCTTC. Amino acids: CASSYSRRQLLNEQFF.

This chain links TRBV5-4 with TRBJ2-7; 7 bases align to TRBD1. V was pared by 4 bases and J by 2 bases, with 9 bases of the junction left unmatched. CDR1 is SGHNT and CDR2 is YYREEE in the germline V gene (reference sequence). CDR3 size: 15 residues. CDR3 sequence reads: CASSHPTGSTYEQYF. The CDR3 DNA sequence: TGTGCCAGCAGCCACCCGACAGGGTCGACCTACGAGCAGTACTTC.

The V call is TRBV15, the J call TRBJ1-3; no firm D call. Germline V gene sequence: CDR1 LNHNV, CDR2 YYDKDF (reference sequence). The CDR3 covers 14 residues. V shed 4 bases and J shed 0 bases, with 7 bases lying between them. The DNA for the CDR3 is TGTGCCACCAGCACCGGGAACTCTGGAAACACCATATATTTT. This gives the protein CATSTGNSGNTIYF.

The chain has TRBV6-5 and TRBJ2-2; D might be TRBD1 (5 bases). The V gene lost 6 bases and the J gene lost 4 bases, with 15 bases spanning the gap. Per germline, CDR1 MNHEY and CDR2 SVGAGI. This CDR3 has 15 amino acids. CDR3 sequence reads: CASSRSRVSTGELFF. The CDR3 DNA reads as TGTGCCAGCAGCCGGTCCAGGGTCAGCACCGGGGAGCTGTTTTTT.

The chain uses TRBV18 and TRBJ1-5; D is perhaps TRBD1 (5 bases). Looked up from germline, CDR1 is KGHSH and CDR2 is LQKENI. This CDR3 spans 15 amino acids. The V end lost 2 bases, the J end lost 4 bases, and 12 bases lay between the germline ends. CDR3 amino acids: CASSPRVGENQPQHF. The CDR3 DNA follows: TGTGCCAGCTCACCAAGAGTGGGGGAGAATCAGCCCCAGCATTTT.

This chain joins TRBV2 and TRBJ2-7, with 8 bases identical to TRBD1. The CDR3 has 15 residues. Germline V gene lookup returns CDR1 SNHLY and CDR2 FYNNEI. The V segment lost 4 bases and the J segment 6 bases; nucleotides outside the gene matches: 11. CDR3 nucleotides: TGTGCCAGCAGTGCCCTGGGGCAGGGGGCTGGCGAGCAGTACTTC. This gives the protein CASSALGQGAGEQYF.

About this clone itself: Other nucleotide sequences from this sample produce the same CDR3. The chain couples TRBV5-1 to TRBJ1-1; perhaps TRBD1 as D (5 bases). There are 15 residues in the CDR3. Germline-derived CDR1 and CDR2 are SGHRS and YFSETQ. V was cut by 0 bases and J by 0 bases, with 9 bases left in between. CDR3 nucleotides: TGCGCCAGCAGCTTGGATAGGGGAATGAACACTGAAGCTTTCTTT. Its protein is CASSLDRGMNTEAFF.

The chain uses TRBV5-1 and TRBJ2-2; TRBD1 is a possible D gene (6 bases). The CDR3 consists of 18 residues. Germline loops: CDR1 SGHRS, CDR2 YFSETQ. V was pared by 0 bases and J by 0 bases, with 15 bases between. CDR3 amino acids: CASSLVRQGHANTGELFF. The CDR3 region has the DNA TGCGCCAGCAGCTTGGTCCGGCAGGGGCACGCGAACACCGGGGAGCTGTTTTTT.

The chain carries TRBV10-3 and TRBJ1-6; TRBD1 is a possible D gene (5 bases). V was cut by 0 bases and J by 7 bases, with 16 bases left in between. Germline CDR1 reads ENHRY; CDR2 reads SYGVKD. CDR3 length: 17 residues. CDR3 bases: TGTGCCATCAGTGAGTCACACTCGGGGGTGGGAAATTCACCCCTCCACTTT. It encodes CAISESHSGVGNSPLHF.

As for this clone: The sample contains more than one DNA sequence encoding this CDR3. The chain joins TRBV28 to TRBJ1-3; D is ambiguous. This CDR3 is built from 14 residues. CDR1 and CDR2 (germline): MDHEN, SYDVKM. V lost 4 bases to trimming and J lost 0 bases, with 7 bases between them. CDR3 sequence: CASSSGFSGNTIYF. CDR3 coding DNA: TGTGCCAGCAGTTCGGGGTTCTCTGGAAACACCATATATTTT.